These 3 T cell receptor beta chains came from one sample sequenced in a study of T cell responses to AZD1222 COVID-19 vaccine. Sequencing used immunoSEQ multiplex PCR; TCRdb keeps in-frame clones, though not all of them. This table has fewer than 85,000 clones, 80% to 90% appearing once. The material sequenced was peripheral blood, taken on day 0 of AZD1222 vaccination. The source is an adult in good health.

This clone was observed a handful of times. The genes are TRBV5-4 and TRBJ2-7, with D uncertain. CDR3 length: 15 amino acids. V shed 5 bases and J shed 6 bases, with 21 bases lying between them. Germline V gene data show CDR1 as SGHNT and CDR2 as YYREEE (reference sequence). The CDR3 here is CASSENAPTRSEQYF. The DNA for the CDR3 is TGTGCCAGCAGTGAAAATGCGCCGACGCGTTCCGAGCAGTACTTC.

The chain combines TRBV9 with TRBJ2-7; 9 nucleotides align to TRBD1. Germline V gene sequence: CDR1 SGDLS, CDR2 YYNGEE. The CDR3 runs to 16 residues. After removal of 0 bases from V and 0 bases from J, the junction contained 4 bases not matched to a gene. This chain's CDR3 is CASSVEGTGYSYEQYF. As DNA, the CDR3 is TGTGCCAGCAGCGTAGAAGGGACAGGGTACTCCTACGAGCAGTACTTC.

The chain joins TRBV28 to TRBJ1-2, with D perhaps TRBD1 (5 bases). The CDR3 covers 15 residues. Germline loops: CDR1 MDHEN, CDR2 SYDVKM. V gave up 3 bases and J gave up 1 base, with 12 bases separating them. The CDR3 DNA reads TGTGCCAGCAGTTTGGAGGACACGATTAACTATGGCTACACCTTC. Residues: CASSLEDTINYGYTF.